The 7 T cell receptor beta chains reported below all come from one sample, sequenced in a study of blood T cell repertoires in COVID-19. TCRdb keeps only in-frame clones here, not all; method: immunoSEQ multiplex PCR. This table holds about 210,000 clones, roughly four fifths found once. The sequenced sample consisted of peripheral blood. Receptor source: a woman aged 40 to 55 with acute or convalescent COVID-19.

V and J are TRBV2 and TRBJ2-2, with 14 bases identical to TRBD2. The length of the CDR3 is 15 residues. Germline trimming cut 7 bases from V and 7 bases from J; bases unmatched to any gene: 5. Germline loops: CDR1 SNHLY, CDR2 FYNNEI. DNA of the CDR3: TGTGCCAGCACCGTGGGACTAGCGGGAGTCGGGGAGCTGTTTTTT. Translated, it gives CASTVGLAGVGELFF. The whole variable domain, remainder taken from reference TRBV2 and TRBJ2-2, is EPEVTQTPSHQVTQMGQEVILRCVPISNHLYFYWYRQILGQKVEFLVSFYNNEISEKSEIFDDQFSVERPDGSNFTLKIRSTKLEDSAMYFCASTVGLAGVGELFFGEGSRLTVL.

In DNA form, the CDR3 reads TGCGCCAGCAGCTTGGGTCGCGGGGGAGGGACCTACAATGAGCAGTTCTTC. Protein: CASSLGRGGGTYNEQFF. The V and J genes are TRBV5-1 and TRBJ2-1, with TRBD2 identical over 7 bases. Unmatched junction bases numbered 8, after V lost 0 bases and J lost 2 bases. Germline V lookup: CDR1 SGHRS, CDR2 YFSETQ. CDR3 size: 17 residues.

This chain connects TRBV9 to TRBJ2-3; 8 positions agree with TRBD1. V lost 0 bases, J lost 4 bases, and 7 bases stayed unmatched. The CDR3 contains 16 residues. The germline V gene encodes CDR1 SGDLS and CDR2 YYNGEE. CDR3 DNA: TGTGCCAGCAGCGTAGCCTCAGGACAGGGCTCAGATACGCAGTATTTT. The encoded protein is CASSVASGQGSDTQYF.

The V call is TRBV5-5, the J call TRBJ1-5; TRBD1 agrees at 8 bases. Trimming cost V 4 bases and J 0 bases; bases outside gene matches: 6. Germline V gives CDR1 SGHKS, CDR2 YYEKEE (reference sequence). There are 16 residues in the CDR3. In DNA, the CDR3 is TGTGCCAGCAGCCCGGGACAGGTCTATAGCAATCAGCCCCAGCATTTT. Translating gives CASSPGQVYSNQPQHF.

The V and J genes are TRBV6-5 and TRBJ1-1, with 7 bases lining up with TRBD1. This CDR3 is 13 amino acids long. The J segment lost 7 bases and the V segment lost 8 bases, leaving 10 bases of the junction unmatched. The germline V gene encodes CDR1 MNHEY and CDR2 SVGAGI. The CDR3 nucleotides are TGTGCCAGCCTCTTGAGACAGGGACTTGAAGCTTTCTTT. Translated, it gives CASLLRQGLEAFF.

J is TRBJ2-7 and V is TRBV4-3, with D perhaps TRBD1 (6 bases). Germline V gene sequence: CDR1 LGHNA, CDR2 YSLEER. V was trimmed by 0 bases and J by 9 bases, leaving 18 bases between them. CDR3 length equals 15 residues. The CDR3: CASSQDGRQVVAQYF. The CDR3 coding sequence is TGCGCCAGCAGCCAAGATGGTCGACAGGTTGTGGCGCAGTACTTC.

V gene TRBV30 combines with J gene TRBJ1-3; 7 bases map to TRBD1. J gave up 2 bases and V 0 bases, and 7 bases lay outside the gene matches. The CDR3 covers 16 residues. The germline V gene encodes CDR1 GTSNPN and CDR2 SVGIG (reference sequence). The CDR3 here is CAWSVRPGGPGNTIYF. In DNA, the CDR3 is TGTGCCTGGAGTGTACGTCCAGGGGGGCCTGGAAACACCATATATTTT.